These 4 T cell receptor beta chains were all obtained from the same sample, sequenced in a study of blood T cell repertoires in COVID-19 (dated by TCRdb to the early 2020s). The library was built by means of the immunoSEQ multiplex PCR assay. TCRdb retrieved this table from immuneACCESS and kept in-frame rearrangements only. Not all clones are present; in checked studies, unresolved V genes account for under half, and no reason is known for the remainder. Counted in this sample were approximately 530,000 clones; around nine tenths of them appeared once. The ten top clones hold roughly 8% of the sample. The sequenced sample was peripheral blood. Source of these receptors: a woman in her fifties or sixties with COVID-19, enrolled during active disease.

This clone has a single count. This chain links TRBV13 with TRBJ1-1; the D gene is possibly TRBD1 (5 bases). This CDR3 comprises 13 residues. Deletions cut 3 bases from V and 7 bases from J, with 12 bases between. The germline gives CDR1 PRHDT, CDR2 FYEKMQ (reference sequence). CDR3: CASSLGRVFEAFF. CDR3 nucleotides: TGTGCCAGCAGCTTGGGCAGGGTCTTTGAAGCTTTCTTT.

The chain has TRBV30 and TRBJ2-6; the match to TRBD2 covers 7 bases. The J segment lost 2 bases and the V segment lost 5 bases, leaving 9 bases of the junction unmatched. There are 16 residues in the CDR3. Germline V lookup: CDR1 GTSNPN, CDR2 SVGIG (reference sequence). In nucleotides, the CDR3 is TGTGCCTGGGGGAGGGAGAGGGGACCTGGGGCCAACGTCCTGACTTTC. Protein sequence: CAWGRERGPGANVLTF. The full variable domain, with the rest looked up from reference TRBV30 and TRBJ2-6, is SQTIHQWPATLVQPVGSPLSLECTVEGTSNPNLYWYRQAAGRGLQLLFYSVGIGQISSEVPQNLSASRPQDRQFILSSKKLLLSDSGFYLCAWGRERGPGANVLTFGAGSRLTVL.

The chain couples TRBV2 to TRBJ1-2; 9 positions agree with TRBD1. V lost 6 bases to trimming and J lost 8 bases; unmatched junction nucleotides: 4. In germline, CDR1 is SNHLY, CDR2 FYNNEI. The CDR3 extends over 12 amino acids. This chain's CDR3 is CASSYRGQGYTF. The CDR3 nucleotides are TGTGCCAGCAGCTACAGGGGGCAGGGCTACACCTTC.

The chain is built from TRBV7-9 and TRBJ2-7; TRBD2 matches at 8 bases. The CDR3 extends over 14 amino acids. V was clipped by 1 base and J by 9 bases; unmatched bases: 8. The germline V gene encodes CDR1 SEHNR and CDR2 FQNEAQ (reference sequence). CDR3 sequence: CASSLGSLSGGQYF. The CDR3 DNA sequence: TGTGCCAGCAGCTTAGGGTCGTTGAGCGGGGGGCAGTACTTC.